This T cell receptor beta chain was identified during a study of blood T cell repertoires in COVID-19. Study as a whole: Acute and convalescent COVID-19 samples came from the United States, Italy and Spain. Sources were T cells, B-cell-depleted T cells, or PBMCs; the material itself was cDNA or gDNA.

CDR1 and CDR2 from the germline V gene are KGHDR and SFDVKD. J was trimmed by 0 bases and V by 3 bases; bases with no gene match: 3. This CDR3 is built from 16 residues. In the source study's methods: Amplifying reference gene primers gave estimates of nucleated cell counts. Profiled with immunoSEQ multiplex PCR; TCRdb holds only in-frame clones, not every one. V and J calls plus clone size are reproduced from that table; the DNA served to infer D and trimming. The profile shows some 220,000 clones, over 60% of them singletons. The sequenced sample consisted of peripheral blood. The TCR sequence derives from a woman aged 70-85 years with acute or convalescent COVID-19. V gene TRBV24-1 combines with J gene TRBJ2-3; 9 bases are shared with TRBD1. The CDR3 spells CATSDRQGGSTDTQYF. The CDR3 nucleotides are TGTGCCACCAGTGATCGACAGGGGGGGAGCACAGATACGCAGTATTTT.